This T cell receptor (beta chain) derives from a study of beta chain bispecific antibodies for T cell cancers. Study findings and constraints: In these mixed samples, most targeted TRBV reads derived from the leukemia cell line.

T cells were expanded from blood mononuclear cells for roughly 3 days with anti-CD3 OKT3 or CD3/CD28 beads. Cocultures held roughly 5 x 10^4 normal T cells, roughly 5 x 10^4 targets, and bispecific antibody. This clonotype showed up many times. Its antigen is not known. One entry per CDR3 protein results from TCRdb running MiXCR on the 5' RACE reads. The table lists just over 20,000 distinct CDR3 sequences, approximately 2.4% of them singletons, with about 31% in the top ten. This sequence originates from a human donor in good health. Some clones in this sample may be carry-over from other donors' samples. The sequencing sample was made of healthy donor T cells cultured with leukemia cells.

CDR3 coding DNA: TGTGCCAGTAAGACAGGGGGTTTATTCACCGGGGAGCTGTTTTTT. Amino acids: CASKTGGLFTGELFF. The chain couples TRBV27 to TRBJ2-2; 9 positions agree with TRBD1. Germline assignment: CDR1 MNHEY and CDR2 SMNVEV (reference sequence). There are 15 residues in the CDR3. Trimming removed 9 bases from V and 4 bases from J; junction bases left unmatched: 9.